Below, 27 T cell receptor beta chains from the same sample are listed, as sequenced in a study of shared clonotypes between healthy human individuals. Libraries were prepared by immunoSEQ multiplex PCR; TCRdb keeps only in-frame clonotypes and omits some of them. The top ten clones hold around 0.072% of a sample with under 200,000 clones, about 93% of them seen once. Sequenced sample: naive CD4+ T cells sorted from blood. Described subset: CD45RA+ positively selected. These receptors came from a woman aged 30 to 39 in good health.

This chain uses TRBV9 with TRBJ2-1, with TRBD2 matching 10 bases. Trimming took 3 bases from V and 15 from J; bases not matched to a gene: 15. The CDR3 length is 15 residues. Germline values: CDR1 SGDLS, CDR2 YYNGEE. The CDR3 DNA reads as TGTGCCAGCAGCGACCCCAACCTAGCGGGAGAGGGTGGGTTCTTC. It encodes CASSDPNLAGEGGFF.

The genes are TRBV7-2 and TRBJ2-7; 10 bases map to TRBD1. V dropped 5 bases and J dropped 1; count of bases not matched to a gene: 5. The germline V gene encodes CDR1 SGHTA and CDR2 FQGNSA. The CDR3 has 15 amino acids. CDR3 sequence: CASSGRDRGSYEQYF. The CDR3 coding sequence is TGTGCCAGCAGCGGCCGGGACAGGGGTTCCTACGAGCAGTACTTC.

The rearrangement links TRBV5-3 to TRBJ2-7; the D gene is possibly TRBD2 (6 bases). TRBV5-3 is identified as an open reading frame with a role that is uncertain. V shed 4 bases and J shed 2 bases, with 19 bases lying between them. This CDR3 region has 16 residues. The chain's CDR3 is CARSPPGSGLTYEQYF. The CDR3 DNA reads as TGTGCCAGAAGCCCTCCGGGGAGCGGACTAACCTACGAGCAGTACTTC.

This chain joins TRBV28 and TRBJ2-1; the D gene is possibly TRBD1 (6 bases). Germline loops: CDR1 MDHEN, CDR2 SYDVKM. The length of the CDR3 is 14 residues. V lost 3 bases, J lost 6 bases, and 12 bases lay in between. CDR3 sequence reads: CASSFPQGSNEQFF. CDR3 nucleotides: TGTGCCAGCAGTTTTCCACAGGGAAGCAATGAGCAGTTCTTC.

This chain uses TRBV2 with TRBJ2-2, with no clear D. This CDR3 is built from 14 residues. Germline CDR1 SNHLY, CDR2 FYNNEI. V lost 5 bases, J lost 7 bases, and 14 bases lay in between. In nucleotides, the CDR3 is TGTGCCAGCAGTTTCCGGGCAAAATTCGGGGAGCTGTTTTTT. It yields the protein CASSFRAKFGELFF. Full variable domain (outside the CDR3, taken from reference TRBV2 and TRBJ2-2): EPEVTQTPSHQVTQMGQEVILRCVPISNHLYFYWYRQILGQKVEFLVSFYNNEISEKSEIFDDQFSVERPDGSNFTLKIRSTKLEDSAMYFCASSFRAKFGELFFGEGSRLTVL.

The rearrangement uses TRBV5-4 and TRBJ1-2; tentatively, D is TRBD1 (5 bases). The CDR3 consists of 14 residues. Trimming removed 0 bases from V and 2 bases from J, with 8 bases in between. CDR1 and CDR2 (germline): SGHNT, YYREEE (reference sequence). CDR3 amino acids: CASSLVDRNYGYTF. The CDR3 region has the DNA TGTGCCAGCAGCTTGGTTGACAGAAACTATGGCTACACCTTC. Together with reference TRBV5-4 and TRBJ1-2, the CDR3 gives the full variable domain: ETGVTQSPTHLIKTRGQQVTLRCSSQSGHNTVSWYQQALGQGPQFIFQYYREEENGRGNFPPRFSGLQFPNYSSELNVNALELDDSALYLCASSLVDRNYGYTFGSGTRLTVV.

This clone was detected once. The chain recombines TRBV10-2 with TRBJ1-4; no reliable D call. The germline CDR1 and CDR2 sequences are WSHSY and SAAADI. V was shortened by 0 bases and J by 7 bases, with 6 bases between the two germline ends. The CDR3 loop spans 13 amino acids. Here the CDR3 reads CASSESGPEKLFF. The CDR3 nucleotides read TGCGCCAGCAGTGAGTCGGGCCCTGAAAAACTGTTTTTT.

This chain connects TRBV28 to TRBJ2-1; 7 nucleotides align to TRBD2. The CDR3 covers 16 residues. Germline loops: CDR1 MDHEN, CDR2 SYDVKM. V was clipped by 6 bases and J by 5 bases; unmatched bases: 13. The CDR3 region is CASRPPVLAVNNEQFF. CDR3 nucleotides: TGTGCCAGCAGACCACCCGTGCTAGCGGTGAACAATGAGCAGTTCTTC.

The CDR3 reads CASSLTTSGSSYEQYF. CDR3 nucleotide sequence: TGTGCCAGCAGCCTGACAACTAGCGGGAGTTCCTACGAGCAGTACTTC. The rearrangement joins TRBV7-8 to TRBJ2-7, with 11 bases fitting TRBD2. V gave up 5 bases and J gave up 1 base; unmatched junction bases: 7. From germline, CDR1 is SGHVS and CDR2 FQNEAQ. This CDR3 spans 16 amino acids.

The chain couples TRBV23-1 to TRBJ2-5, with D maybe TRBD1 (5 bases). TRBV23-1 is sorted into the ORF group, with uncertain function. The germline V and J ends were trimmed by 3 bases and 5 bases, with 13 bases remaining between them. The CDR3 runs 14 residues. The CDR3 DNA reads as TGCGCCAGCAGTCAGCCCAGGGCCGGGGAGACCCAGTACTTC. This sequence encodes CASSQPRAGETQYF.

The chain combines TRBV5-4 with TRBJ2-2; TRBD2 aligns across 10 bases. The germline CDR1 and CDR2 sequences are SGHNT and YYREEE (reference sequence). With V trimmed by 6 bases and J by 5 bases, 10 bases remained unmatched. This CDR3 region has 16 residues. DNA of the CDR3: TGTGCCAGCACCAGGGGAAGCGGGAGGGCAACCGGGGAGCTGTTTTTT. Its translation is CASTRGSGRATGELFF.

The chain has TRBV9 and TRBJ2-2, with TRBD2 matching over 10 bases. The trim removed 1 base at V and 6 bases at J, leaving 3 bases unmatched. Germline lookup yields CDR1 SGDLS and CDR2 YYNGEE. CDR3 length equals 15 residues. This chain's CDR3 is CASSVSGRVPGELFF. The DNA of the CDR3 is TGTGCCAGCAGCGTAAGCGGGAGGGTGCCCGGGGAGCTGTTTTTT.

The chain links TRBV28 to TRBJ2-7; D may be TRBD1 or TRBD2 (6 bases each). Germline V gene lookup returns CDR1 MDHEN and CDR2 SYDVKM. The ends were cut back, 6 bases at V and 4 bases at J, with 19 bases in the middle. The length of the CDR3 is 15 residues. The CDR3 DNA sequence: TGTGCCAGCAGCCTGGGGGCGGGAAGGCTGTACGAGCAGTACTTC. The encoded protein is CASSLGAGRLYEQYF.

This rearrangement joins TRBV28 to TRBJ2-5; 12 bases align to TRBD1. The germline V gene encodes CDR1 MDHEN and CDR2 SYDVKM. This CDR3 spans 15 amino acids. The junction had 4 bases not matched to a gene; V was cut back by 5 bases and J by 3 bases. The CDR3 DNA follows: TGTGCCAGCAGTCCGGGGACAGGGGGCGAAGAGACCCAGTACTTC. Translation: CASSPGTGGEETQYF.

A single count supports this clone. This sequence joins TRBV29-1 and TRBJ1-1; D unclear. The CDR3 sequence is 12 residues long. The V gene's germline CDR1 is SQVTM and CDR2 ANQGSEA. The germline V and J ends were trimmed by 4 bases and 1 base, with 7 bases remaining between them. The CDR3 is CSVARGNTEAFF. The DNA of the CDR3 is TGCAGCGTTGCTCGGGGGAACACTGAAGCTTTCTTT.

The rearrangement joins TRBV5-5 to TRBJ1-3; TRBD1 is a possible D gene (6 bases). From germline, CDR1 is SGHKS and CDR2 YYEKEE (reference sequence). With 3 bases removed from V and 3 bases from J, the gap between germline ends came to 13 bases. The CDR3 runs to 15 residues. CDR3 DNA: TGTGCCAGCAGCTACTATACAGGGCTTGGAAACACCATATATTTT. This translates into CASSYYTGLGNTIYF.

This chain joins TRBV28 and TRBJ1-5; 8 bases align to TRBD1. In germline, CDR1 is MDHEN, CDR2 SYDVKM. This CDR3 has 15 amino acids. Trimming at V came to 3 bases and at J to 9 bases, leaving 10 bases not matched to a gene. The CDR3 nucleotides read TGTGCCAGCAGTTTTGAAACAGGGGGACTTCGGCCCCAGCATTTT. Translated: CASSFETGGLRPQHF.

Only a few counts were recorded for this clone. In nucleotides, the CDR3 is TGTGCCAGCAGCCCAGGGACAGGTGCCTACGAGCAGTACTTC. Its protein is CASSPGTGAYEQYF. The V and J genes are TRBV7-9 and TRBJ2-7; 8 nucleotides align to TRBD1. Trimming at V came to 5 bases and at J to 2 bases, leaving 5 bases not matched to a gene. Germline V gene sequence: CDR1 SEHNR, CDR2 FQNEAQ (reference sequence). This CDR3 is built from 14 residues. The variable domain in full, with the rest retrieved from reference TRBV7-9 and TRBJ2-7, is DTGVSQNPRHKITKRGQNVTFRCDPISEHNRLYWYRQTLGQGPEFLTYFQNEAQLEKSRLLSDRFSAERPKGSFSTLEIQRTEQGDSAMYLCASSPGTGAYEQYFGPGTRLTVT.

The rearrangement joins TRBV29-1 to TRBJ2-5; 7 bases agree with TRBD1. CDR3 size: 12 residues. V was pared by 7 bases and J by 6 bases, with 8 bases of the junction left unmatched. The germline V gene encodes CDR1 SQVTM and CDR2 ANQGSEA. The CDR3 protein is CSERQGWKTQYF. DNA for the CDR3: TGCAGCGAAAGACAGGGTTGGAAGACCCAGTACTTC. The complete variable domain, with remaining parts taken from reference TRBV29-1 and TRBJ2-5, reads SAVISQKPSRDICQRGTSLTIQCQVDSQVTMMFWYRQQPGQSLTLIATANQGSEATYESGFVIDKFPISRPNLTFSTLTVSNMSPEDSSIYLCSERQGWKTQYFGPGTRLLVL.

This clone has just one count. The rearrangement links TRBV30 to TRBJ2-7; D call uncertain. V shed 3 bases and J shed 2 bases, with 11 bases lying between them. There are 13 residues in the CDR3. From germline, CDR1 is GTSNPN and CDR2 SVGIG (reference sequence). CDR3 sequence: CAWRVGSTYEQYF. The CDR3 bases are TGTGCCTGGAGGGTGGGCAGTACCTACGAGCAGTACTTC.

This chain links TRBV27 with TRBJ2-3, with D possibly matching TRBD2 (6 bases). This CDR3 is 16 amino acids long. Trimming cost V 4 bases and J 4 bases, with 18 bases left between them. The germline V gene has CDR1 MNHEY and CDR2 SMNVEV (reference sequence). The CDR3 region is CASSWGLRGKADTQYF. CDR3 sequence (DNA): TGTGCCAGCAGTTGGGGATTGCGCGGGAAGGCAGATACGCAGTATTTT.

With regard to this clone: Other DNA sequences in this sample translate to the same CDR3. The CDR3 here is CASSLAGDSGNTIYF. DNA for the CDR3: TGCGCCAGCAGCTTGGCCGGGGACTCTGGAAACACCATATATTTT. The chain joins TRBV5-1 to TRBJ1-3, with D unresolved. This CDR3 has 15 residues. Trimming shortened V by 0 bases and J by 0 bases, and 7 bases separated the two germline ends. Germline V gene sequence: CDR1 SGHRS, CDR2 YFSETQ.

This clone has a single count. CDR3 nucleotides: TGTGCCAGCAGCTTATACGATCGGGGCCCAGACAACGTCCTGACTTTC. Amino acids: CASSLYDRGPDNVLTF. The J gene is TRBJ2-6, the V gene TRBV11-2; D is tentatively TRBD1 or TRBD2 (5 bases each). With 2 bases removed from V and 9 bases from J, the gap between germline ends came to 17 bases. Germline-derived CDR1 and CDR2 are SGHAT and FQNNGV. The CDR3 consists of 16 residues.

In the case of this clone: Other DNA variants within this sample encode the same CDR3. V gene TRBV28 combines with J gene TRBJ1-6; TRBD1 matches 9 bases. This CDR3 is built from 14 residues. Germline loops: CDR1 MDHEN, CDR2 SYDVKM. V shed 5 bases, J shed 7 bases, and the junction held 3 bases outside the gene matches. In DNA form, the CDR3 reads TGTGCCAGCAGTCCGGGACAGGGAAATTCACCCCTCCACTTT. This gives the protein CASSPGQGNSPLHF.

The genes are TRBV5-1 and TRBJ2-1, with 14 nucleotides matching TRBD2. V lost 4 bases and J lost 9; bases outside the gene matches: 9. The CDR3 extends over 16 amino acids. Germline CDR1 SGHRS, CDR2 YFSETQ. The CDR3 bases are TGCGCCAGCAGCGCCGAGACTAGCGGGAGGGCCACTGAGCAGTTCTTC. Translation gives CASSAETSGRATEQFF.

The chain joins TRBV4-1 to TRBJ1-5, with unresolved D. The CDR3 sequence is 16 residues long. Germline V lookup: CDR1 MGHRA, CDR2 YSYEKL. The V and J ends lost 0 bases and 0 bases respectively, with 9 bases between them. The CDR3 DNA is TGCGCCAGCAGCCAAGATTGGGGTTATAGCAATCAGCCCCAGCATTTT. Its protein is CASSQDWGYSNQPQHF.

The chain uses TRBV18 and TRBJ1-1; no clear D. Germline V CDR1 and CDR2: KGHSH, LQKENI. V gave up 1 base and J gave up 2 bases, with 8 bases separating them. This CDR3 has 14 amino acids. CDR3 residues: CASSPREGNTEAFF. CDR3 nucleotides: TGTGCCAGCTCACCACGGGAGGGCAACACTGAAGCTTTCTTT.